This T cell receptor beta chain was identified in a study of beta chain features in type 1 diabetes. Overall study results and limits: There was a moderate but significant shortening of TCRB CDR3s in all four CD4+ subsets of Type 1 diabetes patients. Whatever favoring of shorter templates PCR might show would apply equally to patients and controls. The naive, central memory and Treg TCRB repertoires looked more alike in patients than they did in healthy donors.

Donors underwent one heparinised blood draw, 95 to 150 mL on average. In germline, CDR1 is MNHEY, CDR2 SMNVEV (reference sequence). This CDR3 comprises 13 residues. V lost 3 bases and J lost 1, with 5 bases in between. This clone was seen a few times. The antigen remains unidentified. The isolated RNA, all of it, was reverse transcribed, so expressed TCRB transcripts were what got sequenced. TCRdb's table, derived via immunoSEQ multiplex PCR, lists solely in-frame clones and lacks some. Among fewer than 350,000 clones listed, approximately 8% were seen once. The J gene is TRBJ2-3, the V gene TRBV27; D not resolved. The source of this sequence is a woman younger than 35 in good health. Material: central memory CD4+ T cells from blood. The DNA for the CDR3 is TGTGCCAGCAGTTTGGTAGGCACAGATACGCAGTATTTT. It codes for CASSLVGTDTQYF.